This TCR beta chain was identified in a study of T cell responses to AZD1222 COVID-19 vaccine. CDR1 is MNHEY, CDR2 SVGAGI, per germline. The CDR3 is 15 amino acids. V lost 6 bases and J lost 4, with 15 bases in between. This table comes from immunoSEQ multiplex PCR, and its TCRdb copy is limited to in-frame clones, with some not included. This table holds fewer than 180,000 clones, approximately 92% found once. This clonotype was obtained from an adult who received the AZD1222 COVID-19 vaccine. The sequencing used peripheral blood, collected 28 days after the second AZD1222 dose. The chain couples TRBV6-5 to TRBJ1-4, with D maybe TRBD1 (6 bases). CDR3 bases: TGTGCCAGCAGAACACAGGGTCGAGATAATGAAAAACTGTTTTTT. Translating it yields CASRTQGRDNEKLFF.